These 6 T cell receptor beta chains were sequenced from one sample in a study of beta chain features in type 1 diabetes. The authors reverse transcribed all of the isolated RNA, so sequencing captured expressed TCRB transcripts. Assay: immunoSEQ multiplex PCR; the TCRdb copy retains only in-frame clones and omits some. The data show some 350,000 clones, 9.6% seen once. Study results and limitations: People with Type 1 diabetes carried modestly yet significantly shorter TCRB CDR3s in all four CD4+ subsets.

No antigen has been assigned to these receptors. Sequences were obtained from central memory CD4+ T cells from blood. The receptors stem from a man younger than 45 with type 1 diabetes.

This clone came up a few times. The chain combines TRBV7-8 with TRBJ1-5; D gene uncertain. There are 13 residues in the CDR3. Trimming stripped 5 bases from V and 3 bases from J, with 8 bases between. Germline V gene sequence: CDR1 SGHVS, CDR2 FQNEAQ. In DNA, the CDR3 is TGTGCCAGCAGCCCTGACTTCAATCAGCCCCAGCATTTT. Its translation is CASSPDFNQPQHF.

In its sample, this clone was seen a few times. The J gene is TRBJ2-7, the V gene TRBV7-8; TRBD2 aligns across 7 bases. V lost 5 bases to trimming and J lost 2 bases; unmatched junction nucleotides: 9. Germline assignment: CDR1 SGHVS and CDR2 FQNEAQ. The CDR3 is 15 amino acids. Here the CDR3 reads CASSRRASGTYEQYF. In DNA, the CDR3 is TGTGCCAGCAGCCGCCGGGCTAGCGGAACCTACGAGCAGTACTTC. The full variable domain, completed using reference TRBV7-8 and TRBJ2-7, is GAGVSQSPRYKVAKRGQDVALRCDPISGHVSLFWYQQALGQGPEFLTYFQNEAQLDKSGLPSDRFFAERPEGSVSTLKIQRTQQEDSAVYLCASSRRASGTYEQYFGPGTRLTVT.

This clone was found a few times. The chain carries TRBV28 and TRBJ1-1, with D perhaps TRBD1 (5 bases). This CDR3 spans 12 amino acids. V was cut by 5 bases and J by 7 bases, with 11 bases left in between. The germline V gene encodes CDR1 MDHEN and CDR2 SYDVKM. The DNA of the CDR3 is TGTGCCAGCAGTCTCGGACAACTTGAAGCTTTCTTT. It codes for CASSLGQLEAFF.

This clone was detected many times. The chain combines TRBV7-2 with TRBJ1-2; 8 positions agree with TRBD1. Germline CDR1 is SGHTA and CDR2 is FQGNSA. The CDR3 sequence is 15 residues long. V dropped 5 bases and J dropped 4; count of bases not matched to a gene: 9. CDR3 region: CASSTNPGQAYGYTF. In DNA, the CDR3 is TGTGCCAGCAGCACCAATCCGGGACAGGCCTATGGCTACACCTTC.

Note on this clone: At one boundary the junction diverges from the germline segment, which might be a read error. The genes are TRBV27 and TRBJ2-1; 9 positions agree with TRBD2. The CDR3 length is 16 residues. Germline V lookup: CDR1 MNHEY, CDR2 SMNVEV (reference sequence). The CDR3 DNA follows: TGTGCCAGCAGACACCGCGGGGCTAGCGGGATCAATGAGCAGCTCTTC. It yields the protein CASRHRGASGINEQLF.

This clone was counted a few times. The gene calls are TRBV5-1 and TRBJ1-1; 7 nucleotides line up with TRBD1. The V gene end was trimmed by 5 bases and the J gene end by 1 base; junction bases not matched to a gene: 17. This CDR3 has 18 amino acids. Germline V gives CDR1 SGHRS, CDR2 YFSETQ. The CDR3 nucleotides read TGCGCCAGCAGTAGCGGTTTTTCGGGACAGATGAAGAACACTGAAGCTTTCTTT. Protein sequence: CASSSGFSGQMKNTEAFF. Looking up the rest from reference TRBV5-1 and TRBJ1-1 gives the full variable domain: KAGVTQTPRYLIKTRGQQVTLSCSPISGHRSVSWYQQTPGQGLQFLFEYFSETQRNKGNFPGRFSGRQFSNSRSEMNVSTLELGDSALYLCASSSGFSGQMKNTEAFFGQGTRLTVV.